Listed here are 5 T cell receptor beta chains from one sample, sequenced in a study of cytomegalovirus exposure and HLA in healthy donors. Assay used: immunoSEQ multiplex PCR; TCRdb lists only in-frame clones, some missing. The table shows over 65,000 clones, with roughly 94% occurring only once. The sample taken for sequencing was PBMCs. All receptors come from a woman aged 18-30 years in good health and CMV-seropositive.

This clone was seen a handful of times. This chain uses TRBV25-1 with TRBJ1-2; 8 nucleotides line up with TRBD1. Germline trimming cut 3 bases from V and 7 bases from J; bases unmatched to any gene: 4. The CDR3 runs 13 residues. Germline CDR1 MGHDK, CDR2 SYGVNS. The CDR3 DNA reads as TGTGCCAGCAGTGACTGGACAGGGACTGGCTACACCTTC. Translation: CASSDWTGTGYTF.

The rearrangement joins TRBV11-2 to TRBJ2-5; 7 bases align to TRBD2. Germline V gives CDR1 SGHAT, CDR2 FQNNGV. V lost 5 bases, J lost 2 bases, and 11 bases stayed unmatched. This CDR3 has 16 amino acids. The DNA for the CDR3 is TGTGCCAGCAGCACCAGGGAGGGCAGAGATCAAGAGACCCAGTACTTC. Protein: CASSTREGRDQETQYF.

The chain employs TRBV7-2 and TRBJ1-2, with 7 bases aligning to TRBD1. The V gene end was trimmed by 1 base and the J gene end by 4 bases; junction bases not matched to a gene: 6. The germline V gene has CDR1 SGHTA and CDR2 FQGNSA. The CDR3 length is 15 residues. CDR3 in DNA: TGTGCCAGCAGCTTAGGTGCGGGGACAGCCTATGGCTACACCTTC. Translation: CASSLGAGTAYGYTF.

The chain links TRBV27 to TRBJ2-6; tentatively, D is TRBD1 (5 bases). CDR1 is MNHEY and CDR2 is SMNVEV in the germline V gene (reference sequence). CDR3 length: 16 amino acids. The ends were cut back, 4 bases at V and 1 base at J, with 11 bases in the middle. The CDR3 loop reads CASSSRRQSGANVLTF. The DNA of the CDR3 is TGTGCCAGCAGTTCCCGCCGACAGTCTGGGGCCAACGTCCTGACTTTC. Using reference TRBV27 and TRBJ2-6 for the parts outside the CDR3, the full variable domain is EAQVTQNPRYLITVTGKKLTVTCSQNMNHEYMSWYRQDPGLGLRQIYYSMNVEVTDKGDVPEGYKVSRKEKRNFPLILESPSPNQTSLYFCASSSRRQSGANVLTFGAGSRLTVL.

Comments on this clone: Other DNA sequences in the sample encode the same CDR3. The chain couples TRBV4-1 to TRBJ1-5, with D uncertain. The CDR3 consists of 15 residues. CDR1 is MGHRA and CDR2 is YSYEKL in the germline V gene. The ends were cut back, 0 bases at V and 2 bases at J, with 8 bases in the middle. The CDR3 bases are TGCGCCAGCAGCCAAGATGGAGGACGCAATCAGCCCCAGCATTTT. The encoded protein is CASSQDGGRNQPQHF.